This is a list of T cell receptor beta chains from one sample in a study of OX40 agonist ivuxolimab in advanced cancers. The protocol was immunoSEQ multiplex PCR, while the TCRdb copy is restricted to in-frame clones and leaves out a portion. Among approximately 99,000 clones listed, 94% were seen once. This specimen was CD4+ or CD8+ T cells sorted from blood, taken in a trial of the OX40 agonist ivuxolimab. All receptors come from an adult with an advanced solid tumor such as melanoma, head and neck, liver or kidney cancer. Each CDR3 is given with its conserved first and last residue. D genes are given only for firm matches. Size is omitted from some rows. Given values are once, few, many or a class for expanded clones.

TRBV19	NA	TRBJ1-4	NA	CASSPRPATNEKLFF	TGTGCCAGTAGTCCCCGGCCGGCAACTAATGAAAAACTGTTTTTT
TRBV6-6	NA	TRBJ2-3	TRBD2	CASSYPTSGSPDTQYF	TGTGCCAGCAGTTACCCGACTAGCGGGAGTCCAGATACGCAGTATTTT
TRBV18	NA	TRBJ1-5	NA	CASSIEGFQPQHF	TGTGCCAGCTCAATCGAAGGGTTCCAGCCCCAGCATTTT
TRBV18	NA	TRBJ1-1	NA	CASSPIALVGAGPTEAFF	TGTGCCAGCTCACCGATCGCGCTCGTGGGCGCCGGACCAACCGAAGCTTTCTTT
TRBV5-1	once	TRBJ1-1	TRBD1	CASSFITGGAGEAFF	TGCGCCAGCAGCTTCATTACAGGGGGTGCCGGCGAAGCTTTCTTT
TRBV4-2	NA	TRBJ1-2	NA	CASSQVPGTAVRYGYIF	TGTGCCAGCAGCCAAGTACCCGGGACTGCCGTGAGATATGGCTACATCTTC
TRBV12-1	NA	TRBJ2-1	NA	CASRPPYYYNEQFF	TGTGCCAGCAGACCACCCTACTATTACAATGAGCAGTTCTTC
TRBV15	NA	TRBJ2-7	NA	CATSARDVGSYEQYF	TGTGCCACCAGCGCCCGGGACGTCGGATCCTACGAGCAGTACTTC
TRBV5-1	NA	TRBJ1-2	NA	CASSSTENYGYTF	TGCGCCAGCAGCTCGACAGAGAACTATGGCTACACCTTC
TRBV11-2	NA	TRBJ2-3	NA	CASSRPGRTDTQYF	TGTGCCAGCAGCCGTCCGGGGAGGACAGATACGCAGTATTTT
TRBV5-5	NA	TRBJ2-1	NA	CASSLTHYNEQFF	TGTGCCAGCAGCTTGACCCACTACAATGAGCAGTTCTTC
TRBV5-1	once	TRBJ2-3	NA	CASSLNRAVTDTQYF	TGCGCCAGCAGCTTAAACAGGGCGGTCACAGATACGCAGTATTTT
TRBV7-3	NA	TRBJ2-3	NA	CASSPRAATSTDTQYF	TGTGCCAGCAGCCCCCGAGCCGCCACTAGCACAGATACGCAGTATTTT
TRBV21-1	NA	TRBJ2-7	NA	CASSKGAGYEQYF	TGTGCCAGCAGCAAAGGGGCAGGGTACGAGCAGTACTTC
TRBV5-6	NA	TRBJ2-5	NA	CASSLNLGAQYF	TGTGCCAGCAGCTTAAACCTCGGGGCCCAGTACTTC
TRBV18	NA	TRBJ2-3	NA	CASSPQPAIVVSTDTQYF	TGTGCCAGCTCACCTCAACCGGCGATAGTAGTTAGCACAGATACGCAGTATTTT
TRBV11-1	NA	TRBJ2-1	TRBD2	CASRRLAGDRQFF	TGTGCCAGCAGGCGTCTAGCGGGAGACAGGCAGTTCTTC
TRBV7-2	NA	TRBJ2-5	TRBD2	CASSPFGLAPGGTQYF	TGTGCCAGCAGTCCTTTCGGACTAGCGCCCGGCGGGACCCAGTACTTC
TRBV9	NA	TRBJ1-3	TRBD1	CASSAQHGTAGNTIYF	TGTGCCAGCAGCGCCCAGCATGGGACAGCTGGAAACACCATATATTTT
TRBV7-2	NA	TRBJ2-3	TRBD2	CASSRRPGGSDTQYF	TGTGCCAGCAGCCGCCGCCCGGGGGGATCAGATACGCAGTATTTT
TRBV5-1	NA	TRBJ1-6	NA	CASSLSGGGRSPLHF	TGCGCCAGCAGCTTGTCGGGCGGGGGCCGGTCACCCCTCCACTTT
TRBV9	NA	TRBJ2-1	TRBD1	CASSATGGSYNEQFF	TGTGCCAGCAGCGCCACAGGGGGCTCCTACAATGAGCAGTTCTTC
TRBV5-1	NA	TRBJ1-4	NA	CASSIPTGEINEKLFF	TGCGCCAGCAGCATACCGACTGGGGAGATTAATGAAAAACTGTTTTTT
TRBV5-4	once	TRBJ1-3	TRBD1	CASSLGTGFSSGNTIYF	TGTGCCAGCAGCTTGGGGACAGGGTTCAGCTCTGGAAACACCATATATTTT